The 25 T cell receptor beta chains presented below share a single source sample, sequenced in a study of control samples from healthy donors and cancer patients. Clones were read by immunoSEQ multiplex PCR, and TCRdb kept only the in-frame ones, dropping some. Among approximately 51,000 clones listed, approximately 80% were seen once. Sequencing input: blood. The receptors were sampled from a man aged 65 to 79 in good health.

The chain has TRBV5-4 and TRBJ2-1, with 13 nucleotides matching TRBD2. CDR3 length: 15 amino acids. Germline loops: CDR1 SGHNT, CDR2 YYREEE (reference sequence). Trimming took 4 bases from V and 3 from J; bases not matched to a gene: 1. This CDR3 reads CASSRTSGSYNEQFF. The CDR3 DNA follows: TGTGCCAGCAGCCGGACTAGCGGGAGCTACAATGAGCAGTTCTTC.

This chain uses TRBV2 with TRBJ1-5; D not resolved. Trimming removed 1 base at V and 7 bases at J, with 8 bases between. This CDR3 region has 13 residues. Germline CDR1 SNHLY, CDR2 FYNNEI. In DNA, the CDR3 is TGTGCCAGCAGTGAAGAAAACCTCCAGCCCCAGCATTTT. The encoded protein is CASSEENLQPQHF.

This chain uses TRBV7-9 with TRBJ2-1; TRBD2 agrees at 11 bases. After removal of 4 bases from V and 4 bases from J, the junction contained 9 bases not matched to a gene. Germline CDR1 and CDR2: SEHNR and FQNEAQ (reference sequence). The length of the CDR3 is 17 residues. Here the CDR3 reads CASSSQELAGGYNEQFF. The CDR3 DNA reads as TGTGCCAGCAGCTCACAGGAATTAGCGGGGGGGTACAATGAGCAGTTCTTC. The variable domain in full, with the rest retrieved from reference TRBV7-9 and TRBJ2-1, is DTGVSQNPRHKITKRGQNVTFRCDPISEHNRLYWYRQTLGQGPEFLTYFQNEAQLEKSRLLSDRFSAERPKGSFSTLEIQRTEQGDSAMYLCASSSQELAGGYNEQFFGPGTRLTVL.

V usage is TRBV19 and J usage is TRBJ1-5, with no clear D. Trimming took 4 bases from V and 0 from J, leaving 16 bases between them. The CDR3 is 17 residues long. Per the germline V gene, CDR1 is LNHDA and CDR2 is SQIVND (reference sequence). DNA of the CDR3: TGTGCCAGTAGTACGTTAAGTAGCGGATATAGCAATCAGCCCCAGCATTTT. It translates to CASSTLSSGYSNQPQHF.

This clone was detected only a few times. The chain joins TRBV2 to TRBJ2-1; 7 positions match TRBD2. The CDR3 has 15 residues. Germline V gives CDR1 SNHLY, CDR2 FYNNEI. J lost 0 bases, V lost 6 bases, and 5 bases had no gene match. The CDR3 nucleotides read TGTGCCAGCAGGACTAGCCCGAGCTCCTACAATGAGCAGTTCTTC. It codes for CASRTSPSSYNEQFF.

In this sample, this clone turned up once. The J gene is TRBJ1-2, the V gene TRBV6-5, with 9 bases that match TRBD1. The CDR3 spans 15 residues. Per the germline V gene, CDR1 is MNHEY and CDR2 is SVGAGI. The V gene end was trimmed by 3 bases and the J gene end by 4 bases; junction bases not matched to a gene: 6. CDR3 residues: CASSYSSTGGYGYTF. The CDR3 bases are TGTGCCAGCAGTTATTCCTCGACAGGGGGCTATGGCTACACCTTC.

This clone was observed a single time. The V and J genes are TRBV7-9 and TRBJ2-3; 8 bases match TRBD1. The germline CDR1 and CDR2 sequences are SEHNR and FQNEAQ (reference sequence). The CDR3 runs 16 residues. Trimming cost V 2 bases and J 4 bases; bases outside gene matches: 8. For the CDR3, the DNA is TGTGCCAGCAGCTTAAGGGTAACAGGGGGTGCAGATACGCAGTATTTT. Translating it yields CASSLRVTGGADTQYF.

CDR3 in amino acids: CASSASKDTEAFF. In DNA, the CDR3 is TGTGCCAGCTCTGCATCGAAGGACACTGAAGCTTTCTTT. V and J are TRBV18 and TRBJ1-1; D not resolved. The V gene lost 6 bases and the J gene lost 3 bases, with 11 bases spanning the gap. The V gene's germline CDR1 is KGHSH and CDR2 LQKENI. The CDR3 is made up of 13 amino acids.

V is TRBV27 and J is TRBJ2-4, with 7 bases lining up with TRBD1. Looked up from germline, CDR1 is MNHEY and CDR2 is SMNVEV (reference sequence). V lost 8 bases, J lost 9 bases, and 10 bases stayed unmatched. CDR3 length equals 13 residues. CDR3 nucleotide sequence: TGTGCCAGCCGAACAGGGGCGGTCGGCATTCAGTACTTC. Translating gives CASRTGAVGIQYF.

The chain joins TRBV7-9 to TRBJ2-1, with a weak D call TRBD1 (5 bases). V lost 5 bases and J lost 3, with 11 bases in between. The germline CDR1 and CDR2 sequences are SEHNR and FQNEAQ (reference sequence). This CDR3 is built from 14 residues. The CDR3 DNA is TGTGCCAGCAGCATCCGACAGAACTACAATGAGCAGTTCTTC. Translating gives CASSIRQNYNEQFF.

A few counts support this clone. The chain combines TRBV19 with TRBJ2-1, with TRBD2 matching over 8 bases. This CDR3 region has 15 residues. J lost 2 bases, V lost 6 bases, and 6 bases had no gene match. Germline loops: CDR1 LNHDA, CDR2 SQIVND (reference sequence). Here the CDR3 reads CASRAAGGTYNEQFF. CDR3 DNA sequence: TGTGCCAGTAGAGCGGCGGGAGGAACCTACAATGAGCAGTTCTTC.

Here the CDR3 reads CAWTPSQGFTTNEKLFF. CDR3 coding DNA: TGTGCCTGGACCCCCAGCCAGGGCTTTACAACTAATGAAAAACTGTTTTTT. The genes are TRBV30 and TRBJ1-4, with D tentatively TRBD1 (5 bases). Germline V gives CDR1 GTSNPN, CDR2 SVGIG (reference sequence). Trimming took off 4 bases at V and 0 bases at J, with 18 bases between the two ends. The CDR3 is 17 amino acids.

J is TRBJ2-5 and V is TRBV18; D not resolved. The CDR3 length is 14 residues. The V end lost 2 bases, the J end lost 1 base, and 8 bases lay between the germline ends. Germline V lookup: CDR1 KGHSH, CDR2 LQKENI. In DNA, the CDR3 is TGTGCCAGCTCACCAGTAACAGTCCAAGAGACCCAGTACTTC. It encodes CASSPVTVQETQYF.

The genes are TRBV2 and TRBJ2-5; tentative D call: TRBD2 (7 bases). This CDR3 contains 14 residues. With 4 bases removed from V and 5 bases from J, the gap between germline ends came to 14 bases. Looked up from germline, CDR1 is SNHLY and CDR2 is FYNNEI. The CDR3 spells CASSAQGAGETQYF. CDR3 nucleotides: TGTGCCAGCAGTGCACAGGGAGCGGGGGAGACCCAGTACTTC.

This clone appeared a few times. The chain recombines TRBV5-4 with TRBJ2-2, with 7 bases identical to TRBD2. Trimming removed 3 bases from V and 6 bases from J; junction bases left unmatched: 11. The germline gives CDR1 SGHNT, CDR2 YYREEE (reference sequence). This CDR3 region has 16 residues. The CDR3 DNA reads TGTGCCAGCAGCTCCCGGGGCGGGAGTATGGCCGGGGAGCTGTTTTTT. This gives the protein CASSSRGGSMAGELFF.

Note on this clone: A read error may account for a junction end that differs from germline. The chain combines TRBV5-1 with TRBJ2-3; TRBD2 matches 9 bases. Germline V gives CDR1 SGHRS, CDR2 YFSETQ. The CDR3 runs to 13 residues. This chain's CDR3 is CARSGGGANTQYF. Here the CDR3 DNA reads TGCGCCCGCAGCGGCGGGGGGGCCAATACGCAGTATTTT.

The chain employs TRBV4-1 and TRBJ2-2; 7 nucleotides align to TRBD2. After removal of 4 bases from V and 1 base from J, the junction contained 6 bases not matched to a gene. CDR1 is MGHRA, CDR2 YSYEKL, per germline. The CDR3 contains 16 residues. CDR3 in amino acids: CASSRTGGQNTGELFF. The CDR3 coding sequence is TGCGCCAGCAGCCGGACGGGGGGTCAGAACACCGGGGAGCTGTTTTTT.

This sequence joins TRBV6-5 and TRBJ1-1, with a tentative D call TRBD1 (6 bases). This CDR3 contains 14 residues. With 7 bases removed from V and 1 base from J, the gap between germline ends came to 13 bases. Per germline, CDR1 MNHEY and CDR2 SVGAGI. CDR3 bases: TGTGCCAGCACGTTAGGGGGGGCGAACACTGAAGCTTTCTTT. It specifies CASTLGGANTEAFF.

The rearrangement uses TRBV6-4 and TRBJ1-5; TRBD1 is a possible D gene (5 bases). This CDR3 has 12 residues. Germline values: CDR1 MRHNA, CDR2 SNTAGT. CDR3 nucleotide sequence: TGTGCTTTCCTCAGGGATCATCAGCCCCAGCATTTT. Translation: CAFLRDHQPQHF.

This clone has only a few counts. The chain joins TRBV4-2 to TRBJ1-1; no reliable D call. CDR1 and CDR2 from the germline V gene are LGHNA and YNFKEQ. V was trimmed by 0 bases and J by 5 bases, leaving 4 bases between them. The CDR3 length is 12 residues. CDR3 DNA: TGTGCCAGCAGCCAAGAGTGGACTGAAGCTTTCTTT. Its translation is CASSQEWTEAFF.

J is TRBJ1-1 and V is TRBV19; D not certain. Trimming removed 1 base from V and 5 bases from J, with 14 bases in between. The CDR3 runs to 15 residues. Germline V lookup: CDR1 LNHDA, CDR2 SQIVND (reference sequence). The DNA for the CDR3 is TGTGCCAGTAGTATAGGGGCTTTGGGAGGAACTGAAGCTTTCTTT. It translates to CASSIGALGGTEAFF.

This sequence joins TRBV7-8 and TRBJ2-2, with D perhaps TRBD1 (5 bases). The CDR3 is 15 residues long. V was pared by 2 bases and J by 3 bases, with 10 bases between. Germline loops: CDR1 SGHVS, CDR2 FQNEAQ. CDR3 nucleotides: TGTGCCAGCAGCTTAAACAGGAAAGACACCGGGGAGCTGTTTTTT. Protein: CASSLNRKDTGELFF.

A few counts support this clone. The chain links TRBV28 to TRBJ2-7; 11 bases fit TRBD2. After removal of 2 bases from V and 6 bases from J, the junction contained 6 bases not matched to a gene. The CDR3 has 15 amino acids. Germline V gene sequence: CDR1 MDHEN, CDR2 SYDVKM. Here the CDR3 reads CASSLPLAGGGEQYF. The CDR3 DNA reads TGTGCCAGCAGTTTACCTCTAGCGGGAGGAGGCGAGCAGTACTTC.

The gene calls are TRBV11-2 and TRBJ2-7; D might be TRBD2 (5 bases). The CDR3 is made up of 13 amino acids. CDR1 and CDR2 (germline): SGHAT, FQNNGV. With 1 base removed from V and 2 bases from J, the gap between germline ends came to 6 bases. The CDR3 coding sequence is TGTGCCAGCAGCTTAGGAGGGACCTACGAGCAGTACTTC. This gives the protein CASSLGGTYEQYF.

This clone was observed once. The chain couples TRBV7-2 to TRBJ2-5; TRBD1 aligns across 7 bases. CDR1 and CDR2 (germline): SGHTA, FQGNSA. Trimming cost V 0 bases and J 0 bases; bases outside gene matches: 7. The CDR3 spans 17 residues. The CDR3 region has the DNA TGTGCCAGCAGCTTAGCGAGGGGCAGGGGGAACCAAGAGACCCAGTACTTC. It specifies CASSLARGRGNQETQYF.